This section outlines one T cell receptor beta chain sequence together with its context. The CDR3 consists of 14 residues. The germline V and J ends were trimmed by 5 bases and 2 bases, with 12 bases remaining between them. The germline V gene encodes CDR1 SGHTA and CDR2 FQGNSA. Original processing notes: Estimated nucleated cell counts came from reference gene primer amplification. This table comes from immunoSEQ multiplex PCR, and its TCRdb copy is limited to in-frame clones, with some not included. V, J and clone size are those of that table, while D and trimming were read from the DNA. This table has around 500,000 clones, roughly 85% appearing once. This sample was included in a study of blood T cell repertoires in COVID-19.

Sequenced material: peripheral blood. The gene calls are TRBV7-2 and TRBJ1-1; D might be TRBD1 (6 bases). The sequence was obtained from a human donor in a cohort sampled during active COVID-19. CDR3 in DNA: TGTGCCAGCAGCGCGAACAGGGTTAACACTGAAGCTTTCTTT. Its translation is CASSANRVNTEAFF.